This passage covers 22 T cell receptor beta chains from one sample sequenced in a study of cytomegalovirus exposure and HLA in healthy donors. PCR involved 60 Vbeta and 13 Jbeta primers. Assay used: immunoSEQ multiplex PCR; TCRdb lists only in-frame clones, some missing. The repertoire holds fewer than 200,000 clones, around 81% seen once, with 2% to 2.5% in the top ten. Source material: PBMCs. These receptors were collected from a young woman in good health and CMV-seronegative.

This sequence joins TRBV18 and TRBJ2-3; D gene uncertain. Germline values: CDR1 KGHSH, CDR2 LQKENI. Trimming took 3 bases from V and 4 from J, leaving 14 bases between them. The CDR3 is 15 amino acids. The CDR3 protein is CASSPIVTVADTQYF. The DNA for the CDR3 is TGTGCCAGCTCACCGATAGTAACGGTCGCAGATACGCAGTATTTT.

The V gene is TRBV11-1, the J gene TRBJ1-1; 7 nucleotides match TRBD1. Trimming removed 5 bases from V and 3 bases from J; junction bases left unmatched: 9. From germline, CDR1 is SGHAT and CDR2 FQDESV (reference sequence). The CDR3 is made up of 15 amino acids. In nucleotides, the CDR3 is TGTGCCAGCAGCCTAAGACAGGGATCAGACACTGAAGCTTTCTTT. It is translated as CASSLRQGSDTEAFF.

The CDR3 loop reads CSVEAILAGHEQYF. The CDR3 DNA reads as TGCAGCGTTGAAGCGATCCTAGCGGGCCACGAGCAGTACTTC. The chain combines TRBV29-1 with TRBJ2-7; 8 positions agree with TRBD2. With V trimmed by 1 base and J by 5 bases, 7 bases remained unmatched. Germline values: CDR1 SQVTM, CDR2 ANQGSEA. The CDR3 consists of 14 residues.

This clone was counted once. The chain recombines TRBV4-3 with TRBJ1-2, with 7 positions matching TRBD1. V gave up 3 bases and J gave up 8 bases; unmatched junction bases: 12. CDR1 is LGHNA, CDR2 YSLEER, per germline. The CDR3 sequence is 15 residues long. The CDR3 nucleotides read TGCGCCAGCAGCCACCCCGACAGGGCCATAGGGGGCTACACCTTC. This gives the protein CASSHPDRAIGGYTF.

V is TRBV10-1 and J is TRBJ2-1; possibly TRBD1 for D (6 bases). The CDR3 has 14 amino acids. Trimming left V 9 bases short and J 9 bases short, with 21 bases between. CDR1 and CDR2 (germline): WNHNN, SYGVQD (reference sequence). The DNA for the CDR3 is TGCGCCAGGACCTCCGGGACACCTTTTGGTGAGCAGTTCTTC. Residues: CARTSGTPFGEQFF.

A note on this clone: One end of the junction is discordant with germline, which a read error may explain. V and J are TRBV4-3 and TRBJ2-1; 10 nucleotides align to TRBD2. This CDR3 is 17 amino acids long. CDR1 is LGHNA and CDR2 is YSLEER in the germline V gene. CDR3 nucleotides: TGCGCCAGCAGCCAAGGTGCGGGACTAGCGTCCTATAATGAGCAGTTCTTC. Protein sequence: CASSQGAGLASYNEQFF.

The chain joins TRBV7-9 to TRBJ2-7; D remains ambiguous. Trimming shortened V by 10 bases and J by 4 bases, and 11 bases separated the two germline ends. The germline gives CDR1 SEHNR, CDR2 FQNEAQ (reference sequence). The CDR3 loop spans 11 amino acids. The CDR3 DNA sequence: TGTGCCACAGACATCGAATACGAGCAGTACTTC. This codes for CATDIEYEQYF.

The chain links TRBV7-8 to TRBJ2-5; TRBD1 is a possible D gene (6 bases). Germline-derived CDR1 and CDR2 are SGHVS and FQNEAQ. V shed 5 bases and J shed 3 bases, with 13 bases lying between them. CDR3 length: 14 residues. The CDR3 bases are TGTGCCAGCAGCCCTGGACAGACTAAAGAGACCCAGTACTTC. Translating gives CASSPGQTKETQYF.

This clone was counted once. The chain carries TRBV28 and TRBJ2-7, with 7 nucleotides matching TRBD1. The CDR3 is 16 residues long. The junction had 13 bases not matched to a gene; V was cut back by 5 bases and J by 3 bases. Germline loops: CDR1 MDHEN, CDR2 SYDVKM. The CDR3 reads CASSPYTTGTDYEQYF. CDR3 bases: TGTGCCAGCAGTCCTTATACCACCGGGACAGACTACGAGCAGTACTTC.

This clone has only one observation. The chain links TRBV5-6 to TRBJ2-5; 7 bases are shared with TRBD1. Gene TRBJ2-7 matches the end of the DNA better, so the J call may be wrong. The germline gives CDR1 SGHDT, CDR2 YYEEEE. CDR3 length equals 14 residues. CDR3 bases: TGTGCCAGCAGCTTGGACGGGACAGTCTACGAGCAGTACTTC. Translated: CASSLDGTVYEQYF.

V is TRBV30 and J is TRBJ1-6; 8 bases fit TRBD1. CDR1 is GTSNPN, CDR2 SVGIG, per germline (reference sequence). This CDR3 spans 12 amino acids. Trimming at V came to 5 bases and at J to 10 bases, leaving 4 bases not matched to a gene. The CDR3 is CAWDRGGSPLHF. DNA for the CDR3: TGTGCCTGGGACAGGGGAGGCTCACCCCTCCACTTT.

The chain employs TRBV30 and TRBJ2-5; 11 bases agree with TRBD2. The CDR3 is made up of 15 amino acids. V was clipped by 0 bases and J by 6 bases; unmatched bases: 6. The V gene's germline CDR1 is GTSNPN and CDR2 SVGIG (reference sequence). The CDR3 here is CAWSVRLAGGQTQYF. The CDR3 nucleotides read TGTGCCTGGAGTGTACGTCTAGCGGGAGGACAGACCCAGTACTTC.

The chain couples TRBV19 to TRBJ2-1, with TRBD2 matching over 8 bases. This CDR3 contains 15 residues. Per germline, CDR1 LNHDA and CDR2 SQIVND (reference sequence). The V and J ends lost 7 bases and 12 bases, in that order; junction bases with no gene match: 17. The CDR3 nucleotides are TGTGCCAGTATGCCAGCGGGAGCTGACGTGACTGGGCAGTTCTTC. It yields the protein CASMPAGADVTGQFF. The full variable domain, its missing parts supplied by reference TRBV19 and TRBJ2-1, is DGGITQSPKYLFRKEGQNVTLSCEQNLNHDAMYWYRQDPGQGLRLIYYSQIVNDFQKGDIAEGYSVSREKKESFPLTVTSAQKNPTAFYLCASMPAGADVTGQFFGPGTRLTVL.

CDR3 DNA sequence: TGTGCCAGTAGTCGAGGGTTCGGGCCTAGACCCTCCTACAATGAGCAGTTCTTC. Translation: CASSRGFGPRPSYNEQFF. The V and J genes are TRBV19 and TRBJ2-1, with D maybe TRBD2 (5 bases). The CDR3 length is 18 residues. Trimming removed 5 bases from V and 0 bases from J, with 20 bases in between. Germline values: CDR1 LNHDA, CDR2 SQIVND (reference sequence). The variable domain in full, with the rest retrieved from reference TRBV19 and TRBJ2-1, is DGGITQSPKYLFRKEGQNVTLSCEQNLNHDAMYWYRQDPGQGLRLIYYSQIVNDFQKGDIAEGYSVSREKKESFPLTVTSAQKNPTAFYLCASSRGFGPRPSYNEQFFGPGTRLTVL.

This clone was detected once. The V gene is TRBV28, the J gene TRBJ1-5; 9 bases align to TRBD1. Germline CDR1 MDHEN, CDR2 SYDVKM. With V trimmed by 5 bases and J by 2 bases, 4 bases remained unmatched. This CDR3 region has 15 residues. The CDR3 bases are TGTGCCAGCAGTCTTAGGACAGGGGGCAATCAGCCCCAGCATTTT. It specifies CASSLRTGGNQPQHF.

This chain uses TRBV15 with TRBJ1-5, with a weak D call TRBD1 (5 bases). V was shortened by 0 bases and J by 6 bases, with 12 bases between the two germline ends. The CDR3 contains 15 residues. Germline CDR1 LNHNV, CDR2 YYDKDF (reference sequence). The chain's CDR3 is CATSRDRGTTQPQHF. The CDR3 nucleotides are TGTGCCACCAGCAGAGATCGGGGGACTACTCAGCCCCAGCATTTT.

This rearrangement joins TRBV27 to TRBJ2-7; possibly TRBD1 for D (5 bases). The germline V and J ends were trimmed by 5 bases and 0 bases, with 14 bases remaining between them. CDR3 length equals 15 residues. CDR1 and CDR2 (germline): MNHEY, SMNVEV (reference sequence). CDR3: CASSEQVGLSYEQYF. In DNA, the CDR3 is TGTGCCAGCAGTGAACAGGTCGGGCTCTCCTACGAGCAGTACTTC.

The chain carries TRBV5-3 and TRBJ1-4, with D hard to call. TRBV5-3 has ORF status, its function being uncertain. The V and J ends lost 5 bases and 11 bases respectively, with 10 bases between them. The CDR3 sequence is 11 residues long. The CDR3 DNA reads as TGTGCCAGAAGATCCGCGGAGAAACTGTTTTTT. It specifies CARRSAEKLFF.

The rearrangement joins TRBV28 to TRBJ2-7; D remains unclear. This CDR3 spans 12 amino acids. Germline assignment: CDR1 MDHEN and CDR2 SYDVKM. Trimming pared 2 bases from V and 3 bases from J, leaving 5 bases between. The CDR3 bases are TGTGCCAGCAGTTTAGCACTCTACGAGCAGTACTTC. Protein sequence: CASSLALYEQYF. The whole variable domain, filled in from reference TRBV28 and TRBJ2-7, reads DVKVTQSSRYLVKRTGEKVFLECVQDMDHENMFWYRQDPGLGLRLIYFSYDVKMKEKGDIPEGYSVSREKKERFSLILESASTNQTSMYLCASSLALYEQYFGPGTRLTVT.

This chain joins TRBV18 and TRBJ1-1; D is perhaps TRBD1 (5 bases). This CDR3 region has 14 residues. Trimming cost V 2 bases and J 4 bases, with 11 bases left between them. Germline V gene lookup returns CDR1 KGHSH and CDR2 LQKENI. This CDR3 is CASSPIGGSTEAFF. CDR3 DNA: TGTGCCAGCTCACCAATCGGGGGGAGCACTGAAGCTTTCTTT.

The rearrangement joins TRBV6-4 to TRBJ2-2, with 10 bases aligning to TRBD1. This CDR3 comprises 16 residues. Germline V lookup: CDR1 MRHNA, CDR2 SNTAGT. With V trimmed by 1 base and J by 7 bases, 6 bases remained unmatched. CDR3 nucleotide sequence: TGTGCCAGCAGTGACTACGTGGGACAGGGGTTCGGGGAGCTGTTTTTT. Its protein product is CASSDYVGQGFGELFF.

The CDR3 loop reads CASSSTSLSGTLGEQYF. The DNA for the CDR3 is TGTGCCAGCAGCTCCACCTCGCTTAGCGGGACCCTCGGCGAGCAGTACTTC. The chain uses TRBV13 and TRBJ2-7, with 8 bases that match TRBD2. The CDR3 consists of 17 residues. Germline values: CDR1 PRHDT, CDR2 FYEKMQ (reference sequence). The J segment lost 6 bases and the V segment lost 4 bases, leaving 17 bases of the junction unmatched. The whole variable domain, remainder taken from reference TRBV13 and TRBJ2-7, is AAGVIQSPRHLIKEKRETATLKCYPIPRHDTVYWYQQGPGQDPQFLISFYEKMQSDKGSIPDRFSAQQFSDYHSELNMSSLELGDSALYFCASSSTSLSGTLGEQYFGPGTRLTVT.